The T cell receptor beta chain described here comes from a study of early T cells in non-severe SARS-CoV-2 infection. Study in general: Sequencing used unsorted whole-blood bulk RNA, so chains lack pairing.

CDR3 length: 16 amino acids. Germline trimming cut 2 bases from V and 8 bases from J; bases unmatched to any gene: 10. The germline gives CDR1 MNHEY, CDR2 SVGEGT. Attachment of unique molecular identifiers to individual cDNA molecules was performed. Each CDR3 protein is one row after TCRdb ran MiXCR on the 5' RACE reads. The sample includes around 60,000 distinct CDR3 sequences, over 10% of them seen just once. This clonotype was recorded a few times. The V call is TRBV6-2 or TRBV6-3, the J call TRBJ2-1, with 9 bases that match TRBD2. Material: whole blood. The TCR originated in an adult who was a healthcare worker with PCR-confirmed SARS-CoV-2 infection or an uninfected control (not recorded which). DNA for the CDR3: TGTGCCAGCAGTTACCTAGCGGGGAGCCTCTGGGATGAGCAGTTCTTC. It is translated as CASSYLAGSLWDEQFF.